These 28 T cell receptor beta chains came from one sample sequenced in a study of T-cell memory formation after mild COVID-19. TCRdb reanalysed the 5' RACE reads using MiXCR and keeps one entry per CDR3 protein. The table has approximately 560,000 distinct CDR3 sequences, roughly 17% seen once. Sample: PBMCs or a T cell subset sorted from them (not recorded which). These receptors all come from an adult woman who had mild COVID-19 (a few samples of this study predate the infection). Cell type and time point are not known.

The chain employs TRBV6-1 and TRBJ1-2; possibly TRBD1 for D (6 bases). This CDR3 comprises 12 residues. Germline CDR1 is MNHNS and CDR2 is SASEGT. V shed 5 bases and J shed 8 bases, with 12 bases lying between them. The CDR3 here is CASSNDRLGYTF. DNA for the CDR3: TGTGCCAGCAGTAACGACAGGTTGGGCTACACCTTC.

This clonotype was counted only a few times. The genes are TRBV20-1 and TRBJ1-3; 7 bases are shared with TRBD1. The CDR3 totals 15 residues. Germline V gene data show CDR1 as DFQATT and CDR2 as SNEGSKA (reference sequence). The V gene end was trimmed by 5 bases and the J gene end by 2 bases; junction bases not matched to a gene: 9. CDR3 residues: CSALLRGAPGNTIYF. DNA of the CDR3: TGCAGTGCTCTTCTCAGGGGGGCGCCTGGAAACACCATATATTTT.

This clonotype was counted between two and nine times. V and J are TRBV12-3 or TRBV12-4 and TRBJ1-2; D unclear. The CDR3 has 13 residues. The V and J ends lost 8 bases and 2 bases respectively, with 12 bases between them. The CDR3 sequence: CASGQTENYGYTF. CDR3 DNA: TGTGCCAGCGGCCAGACGGAGAACTATGGCTACACCTTC.

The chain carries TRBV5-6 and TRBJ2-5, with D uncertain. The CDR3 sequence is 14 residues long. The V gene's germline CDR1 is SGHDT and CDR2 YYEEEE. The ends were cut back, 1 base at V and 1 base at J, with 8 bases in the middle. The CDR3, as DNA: TGTGCCAGCAGCTTGAACCAGATCCAAGAGACCCAGTACTTC. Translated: CASSLNQIQETQYF.

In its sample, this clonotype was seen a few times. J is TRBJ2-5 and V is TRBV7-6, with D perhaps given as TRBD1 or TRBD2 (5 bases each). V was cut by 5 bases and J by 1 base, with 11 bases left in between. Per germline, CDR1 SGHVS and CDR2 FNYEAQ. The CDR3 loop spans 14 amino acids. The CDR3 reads CASSQGRFQETQYF. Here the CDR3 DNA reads TGTGCCAGCAGCCAGGGACGGTTCCAAGAGACCCAGTACTTC.

The CDR3 sequence is CATSDYQGGTQYF. CDR3 sequence (DNA): TGTGCCACCAGTGATTACCAAGGGGGGACCCAGTACTTC. The V gene is TRBV24-1, the J gene TRBJ2-5; maybe TRBD1 (6 bases). The CDR3 covers 13 residues. The V gene lost 2 bases and the J gene lost 7 bases, with 10 bases spanning the gap. The germline CDR1 and CDR2 sequences are KGHDR and SFDVKD.

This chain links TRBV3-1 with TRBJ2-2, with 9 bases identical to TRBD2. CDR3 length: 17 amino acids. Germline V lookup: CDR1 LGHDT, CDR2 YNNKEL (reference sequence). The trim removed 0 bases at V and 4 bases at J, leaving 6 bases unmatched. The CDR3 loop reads CASSQDGRGRATGELFF. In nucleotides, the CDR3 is TGTGCCAGCAGCCAAGATGGGCGCGGGAGGGCCACCGGGGAGCTGTTTTTT.

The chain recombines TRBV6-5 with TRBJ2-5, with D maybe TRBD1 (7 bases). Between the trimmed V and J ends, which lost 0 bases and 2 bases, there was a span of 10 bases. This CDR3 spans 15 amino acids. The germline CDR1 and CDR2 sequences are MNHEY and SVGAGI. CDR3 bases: TGTGCCAGCAGTTACTCCCCAGGGGGGCAAGAGACCCAGTACTTC. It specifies CASSYSPGGQETQYF.

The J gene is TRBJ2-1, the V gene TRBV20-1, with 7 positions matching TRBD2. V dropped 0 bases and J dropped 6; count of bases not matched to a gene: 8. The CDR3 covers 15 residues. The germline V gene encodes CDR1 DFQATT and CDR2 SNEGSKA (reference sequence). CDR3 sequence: CSARDPGTTFNEQFF. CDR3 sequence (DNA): TGCAGTGCTAGAGACCCCGGGACTACCTTCAATGAGCAGTTCTTC.

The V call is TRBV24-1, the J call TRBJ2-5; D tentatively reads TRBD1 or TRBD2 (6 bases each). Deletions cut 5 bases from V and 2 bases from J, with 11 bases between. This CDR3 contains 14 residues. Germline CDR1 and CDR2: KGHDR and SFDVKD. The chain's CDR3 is CATSGGGGQETQYF. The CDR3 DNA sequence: TGTGCCACCAGTGGAGGAGGGGGTCAAGAGACCCAGTACTTC.

CDR3 residues: CASSQGLKGQTYGYTF. The CDR3, as DNA: TGTGCCAGCAGCCAAGGCTTGAAGGGACAGACTTATGGCTACACCTTC. This chain uses TRBV4-2 with TRBJ1-2, with 7 bases aligning to TRBD1. Germline CDR1 is LGHNA and CDR2 is YNFKEQ. CDR3 length: 16 residues. Losses at the gene ends were 1 base for V and 5 bases for J; bases not matched to a gene: 10.

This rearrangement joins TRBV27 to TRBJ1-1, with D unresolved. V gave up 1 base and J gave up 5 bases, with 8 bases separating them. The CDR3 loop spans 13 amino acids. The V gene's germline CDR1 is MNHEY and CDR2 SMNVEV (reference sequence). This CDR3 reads CASSLYGETEAFF. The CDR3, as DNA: TGTGCCAGCAGTTTATACGGGGAAACTGAAGCTTTCTTT.

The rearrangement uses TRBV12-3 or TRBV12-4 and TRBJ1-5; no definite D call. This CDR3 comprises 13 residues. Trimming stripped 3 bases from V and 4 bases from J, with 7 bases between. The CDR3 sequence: CASSLRFNQPQHF. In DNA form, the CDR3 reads TGTGCCAGCAGTTTGAGGTTTAATCAGCCCCAGCATTTT.

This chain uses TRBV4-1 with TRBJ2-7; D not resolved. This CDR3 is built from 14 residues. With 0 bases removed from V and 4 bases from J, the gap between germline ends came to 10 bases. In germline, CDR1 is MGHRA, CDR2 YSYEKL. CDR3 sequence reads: CASSQEVALYEQYF. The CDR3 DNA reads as TGCGCCAGCAGCCAAGAGGTGGCTCTATACGAGCAGTACTTC.

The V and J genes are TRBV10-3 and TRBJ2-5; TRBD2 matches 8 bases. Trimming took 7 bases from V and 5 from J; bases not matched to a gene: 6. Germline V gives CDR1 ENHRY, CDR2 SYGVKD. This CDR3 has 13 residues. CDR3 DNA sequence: TGTGCCATCAAGGACCCGGGAGGGGAGACCCAGTACTTC. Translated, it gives CAIKDPGGETQYF.

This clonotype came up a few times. In DNA, the CDR3 is TGTGCCAGCAGCCAAGGCCGGGGGTCAAATGAAAAACTGTTTTTT. Protein product: CASSQGRGSNEKLFF. The gene calls are TRBV3-1 and TRBJ1-4; possible D gene TRBD1, 5 bases. The V gene lost 1 base and the J gene lost 5 bases, with 11 bases spanning the gap. This CDR3 region has 15 residues. Looked up from germline, CDR1 is LGHDT and CDR2 is YNNKEL (reference sequence).

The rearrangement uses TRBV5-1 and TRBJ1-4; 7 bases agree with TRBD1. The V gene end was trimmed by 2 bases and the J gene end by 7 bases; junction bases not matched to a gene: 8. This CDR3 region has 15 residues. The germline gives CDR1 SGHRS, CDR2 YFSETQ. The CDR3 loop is CASSLYDRAGEKLFF. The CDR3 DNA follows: TGCGCCAGCAGCTTATATGACAGGGCAGGTGAAAAACTGTTTTTT.

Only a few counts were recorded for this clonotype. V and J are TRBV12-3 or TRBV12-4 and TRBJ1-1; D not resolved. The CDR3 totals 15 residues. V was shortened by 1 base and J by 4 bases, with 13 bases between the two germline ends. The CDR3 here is CASSLDPSISTEAFF. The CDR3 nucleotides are TGTGCCAGCAGTTTAGACCCGAGTATAAGCACTGAAGCTTTCTTT.

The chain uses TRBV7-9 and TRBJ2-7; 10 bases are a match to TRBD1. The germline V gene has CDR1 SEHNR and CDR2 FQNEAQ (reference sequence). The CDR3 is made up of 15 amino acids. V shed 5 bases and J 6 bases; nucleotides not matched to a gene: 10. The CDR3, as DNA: TGTGCCAGCAGCCTTTTTCCCGGGACAGGGGTCGAGCAGTACTTC. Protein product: CASSLFPGTGVEQYF.

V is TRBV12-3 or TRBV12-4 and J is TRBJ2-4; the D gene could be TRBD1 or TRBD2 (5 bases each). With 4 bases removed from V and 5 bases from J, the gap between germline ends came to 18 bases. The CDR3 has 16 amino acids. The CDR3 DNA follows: TGTGCCAGCAGTTCTAGGGACCGCGGTGCGGAAAACATTCAGTACTTC. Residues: CASSSRDRGAENIQYF.

The CDR3 region is CASSYSTSGRSYEQYF. As DNA, the CDR3 is TGTGCCAGCAGTTACTCTACTAGCGGGCGCTCCTACGAGCAGTACTTC. This chain uses TRBV6-2 or TRBV6-3 with TRBJ2-7; 9 positions agree with TRBD2. Germline CDR1 MNHEY, CDR2 SVGEGT. CDR3 size: 16 residues. The junction had 3 bases not matched to a gene; V was cut back by 0 bases and J by 0 bases.

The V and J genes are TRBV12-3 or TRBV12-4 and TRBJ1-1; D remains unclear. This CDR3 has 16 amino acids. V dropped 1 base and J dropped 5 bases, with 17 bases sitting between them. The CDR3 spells CASSLGPTLGRTEAFF. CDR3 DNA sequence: TGTGCCAGCAGTTTAGGTCCGACCCTTGGGCGTACTGAAGCTTTCTTT.

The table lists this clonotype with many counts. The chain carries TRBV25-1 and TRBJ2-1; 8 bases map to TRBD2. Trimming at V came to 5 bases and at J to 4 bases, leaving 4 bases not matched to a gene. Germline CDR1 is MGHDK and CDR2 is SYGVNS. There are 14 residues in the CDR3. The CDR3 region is CASSRTGGYNEQFF. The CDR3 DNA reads TGTGCCAGCAGTAGGACGGGAGGGTACAATGAGCAGTTCTTC. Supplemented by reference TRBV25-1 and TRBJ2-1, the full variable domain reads EADIYQTPRYLVIGTGKKITLECSQTMGHDKMYWYQQDPGMELHLIHYSYGVNSTEKGDLSSESTVSRIRTEHFPLTLESARPSHTSQYLCASSRTGGYNEQFFGPGTRLTVL.

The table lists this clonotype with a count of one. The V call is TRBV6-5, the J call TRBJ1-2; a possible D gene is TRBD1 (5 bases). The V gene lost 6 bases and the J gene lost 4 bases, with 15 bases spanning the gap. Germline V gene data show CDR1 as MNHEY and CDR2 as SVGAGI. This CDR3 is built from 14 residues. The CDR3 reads CASSQERGLYGYTF. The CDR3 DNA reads TGTGCCAGCAGCCAGGAGCGGGGACTCTATGGCTACACCTTC.

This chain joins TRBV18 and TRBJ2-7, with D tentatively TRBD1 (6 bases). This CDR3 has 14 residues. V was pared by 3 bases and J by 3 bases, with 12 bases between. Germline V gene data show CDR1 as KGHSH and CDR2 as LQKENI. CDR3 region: CASSPRDTHYEQYF. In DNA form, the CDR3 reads TGTGCCAGCTCACCTCGGGACACTCACTACGAGCAGTACTTC. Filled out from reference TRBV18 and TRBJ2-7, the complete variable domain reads NAGVMQNPRHLVRRRGQEARLRCSPMKGHSHVYWYRQLPEEGLKFMVYLQKENIIDESGMPKERFSAEFPKEGPSILRIQQVVRGDSAAYFCASSPRDTHYEQYFGPGTRLTVT.

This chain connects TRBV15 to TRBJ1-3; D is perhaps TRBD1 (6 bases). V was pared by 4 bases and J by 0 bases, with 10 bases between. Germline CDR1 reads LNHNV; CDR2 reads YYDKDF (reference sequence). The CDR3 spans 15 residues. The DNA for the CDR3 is TGTGCCACCAGCAAGGACAGATACTCTGGAAACACCATATATTTT. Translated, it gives CATSKDRYSGNTIYF.

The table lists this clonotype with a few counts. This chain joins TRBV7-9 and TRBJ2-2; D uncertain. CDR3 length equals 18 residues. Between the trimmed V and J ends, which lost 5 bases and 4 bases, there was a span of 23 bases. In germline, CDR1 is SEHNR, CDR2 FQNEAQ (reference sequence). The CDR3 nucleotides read TGTGCCAGCAGCATTATTCCAGGAGAGGCCGTTCGCACCGGGGAGCTGTTTTTT. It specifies CASSIIPGEAVRTGELFF.

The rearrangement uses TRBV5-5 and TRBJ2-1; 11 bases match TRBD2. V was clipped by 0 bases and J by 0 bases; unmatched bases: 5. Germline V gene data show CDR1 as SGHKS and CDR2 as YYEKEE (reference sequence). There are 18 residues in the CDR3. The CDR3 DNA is TGTGCCAGCAGCTTGGATTTGGGACTAGCGGTCTCCTACAATGAGCAGTTCTTC. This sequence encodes CASSLDLGLAVSYNEQFF.